This note documents a single T cell receptor beta chain sequence. This entry is derived from a study of control samples from healthy donors and cancer patients. This table comes from immunoSEQ multiplex PCR, and its TCRdb copy is limited to in-frame clones, with some not included. This sample contains fewer than 250,000 clones. The germline gives CDR1 MNHEY, CDR2 SMNVEV (reference sequence). This CDR3 spans 13 amino acids. V lost 3 bases to trimming and J lost 6 bases; unmatched junction nucleotides: 3. Sequenced input: blood. The source of this sequence is a woman aged 25 to 39 in good health. V and J are TRBV27 and TRBJ2-7; the match to TRBD2 covers 9 bases. Here the CDR3 reads CASSLRGGFEQYF. As DNA, the CDR3 is TGTGCCAGCAGTTTGCGGGGGGGGTTCGAGCAGTACTTC.